These 32 T cell receptor beta chains originate from one sample sequenced in a study of T cell repertoires in cytomegalovirus infection. TCRdb passed the reads through MiXCR, listing each CDR3 protein once. The sample consists of some 97,000 distinct CDR3 sequences, 23% of them appearing once. Material for sequencing was CD8+ T cells from PBMCs. These receptors were collected from a human donor in good health (CMV status not recorded). Some clones in this sample may be carry-over from other donors' samples.

This clonotype was recorded a few times. This chain connects TRBV14 to TRBJ2-3, with 8 bases lining up with TRBD2. Trimming removed 4 bases from V and 0 bases from J; junction bases left unmatched: 3. Per germline, CDR1 SGHDN and CDR2 FVKESK. The CDR3 totals 15 residues. CDR3 loop: CASSLKRGSTDTQYF. CDR3 in DNA: TGTGCCAGCAGCCTTAAGCGGGGGAGCACAGATACGCAGTATTTT. Combining the CDR3 with reference TRBV14 and TRBJ2-3 gives the whole variable domain EAGVTQFPSHSVIEKGQTVTLRCDPISGHDNLYWYRRVMGKEIKFLLHFVKESKQDESGMPNNRFLAERTGGTYSTLKVQPAELEDSGVYFCASSLKRGSTDTQYFGPGTRLTVL.

The chain links TRBV11-2 to TRBJ2-1, with TRBD2 identical over 11 bases. Germline CDR1 and CDR2: SGHAT and FQNNGV. The V gene end was trimmed by 5 bases and the J gene end by 6 bases; junction bases not matched to a gene: 6. CDR3 size: 15 residues. CDR3 coding DNA: TGTGCCAGCAGCCATATAGCGGGGGGGCGCAATGAGCAGTTCTTC. Its translation: CASSHIAGGRNEQFF.

Note on this clonotype: With a much larger clone just one base away, this may be a read error. The chain has TRBV3-1 and TRBJ1-3; tentative D call: TRBD1 (5 bases). CDR3 size: 16 residues. Deletions cut 3 bases from V and 4 bases from J, with 16 bases between. Germline V lookup: CDR1 LGHDT, CDR2 YNNKEL (reference sequence). The CDR3 DNA reads as TGTGCCAGCAGCCACGCAACCGCAGGGAACGGAAACACCATATATTTT. Translation gives CASSHATAGNGNTIYF.

This clonotype turned up a few times. The V and J genes are TRBV6-1 and TRBJ2-5, with D possibly TRBD2 on 7 matching bases. V lost 6 bases to trimming and J lost 5 bases, with 19 bases between them. The CDR3 loop spans 15 amino acids. Germline V gives CDR1 MNHNS, CDR2 SASEGT. The DNA of the CDR3 is TGTGCCAGCAGCGCCGGGGGGCCAAGGCAGGAGACCCAGTACTTC. This gives the protein CASSAGGPRQETQYF.

With respect to this clonotype: This may stem from a read error, because a much larger clone lies one nucleotide away. The chain carries TRBV3-1 and TRBJ2-2, with D unresolved. This CDR3 region has 12 residues. V dropped 4 bases and J dropped 9 bases, with 9 bases sitting between them. CDR1 is LGHDT and CDR2 is YNNKEL in the germline V gene (reference sequence). For the CDR3, the DNA is TGTGCCAGCAGCCTAGAAGACCGGGAGCTGTTTTTT. Translating gives CASSLEDRELFF. Together with reference TRBV3-1 and TRBJ2-2, the CDR3 gives the full variable domain: DTAVSQTPKYLVTQMGNDKSIKCEQNLGHDTMYWYKQDSKKFLKIMFSYNNKELIINETVPNRFSPKSPDKAHLNLHINSLELGDSAVYFCASSLEDRELFFGEGSRLTVL.

This clonotype was seen at least ten times. The rearrangement links TRBV7-3 to TRBJ1-2, with D possibly TRBD1 on 5 matching bases. Germline lookup yields CDR1 SGHTA and CDR2 FQGTGA. The V end lost 0 bases, the J end lost 6 bases, and 8 bases lay between the germline ends. This CDR3 has 13 residues. Written as DNA, the CDR3 is TGTGCCAGCAGCTTAACGACAGCCGATGGCTACACCTTC. This encodes CASSLTTADGYTF.

V is TRBV19 and J is TRBJ2-2; D tentatively reads TRBD1 or TRBD2 (6 bases each). With 5 bases removed from V and 3 bases from J, the gap between germline ends came to 13 bases. Germline values: CDR1 LNHDA, CDR2 SQIVND (reference sequence). The CDR3 covers 15 residues. In nucleotides, the CDR3 is TGTGCCAGTAGTGGGGGGCCCGTGTACACCGGGGAGCTGTTTTTT. Translation: CASSGGPVYTGELFF.

The genes are TRBV20-1 and TRBJ2-1; TRBD2 matches at 12 bases. Looked up from germline, CDR1 is DFQATT and CDR2 is SNEGSKA (reference sequence). V lost 3 bases, J lost 6 bases, and 3 bases stayed unmatched. This CDR3 has 14 amino acids. CDR3 nucleotides: TGCAGTGCTAGCCCTAGCGGGAGGGGCAATGAGCAGTTCTTC. Amino acids: CSASPSGRGNEQFF.

The gene calls are TRBV28 and TRBJ1-1; tentatively, D is TRBD1 (5 bases). Germline V gene sequence: CDR1 MDHEN, CDR2 SYDVKM. Deletions cut 3 bases from V and 1 base from J, with 9 bases between. This CDR3 has 14 residues. The CDR3 region is CASSFGGSNTEAFF. The CDR3 DNA sequence: TGTGCCAGCAGTTTCGGGGGGTCGAACACTGAAGCTTTCTTT.

The chain carries TRBV4-3 and TRBJ1-2, with D uncertain. Germline lookup yields CDR1 LGHNA and CDR2 YSLEER. The CDR3 runs 13 residues. Trimming took off 0 bases at V and 8 bases at J, with 10 bases between the two ends. The CDR3 region is CASSQDPLGGYTF. The DNA of the CDR3 is TGCGCCAGCAGCCAAGATCCTCTCGGGGGCTACACCTTC.

The chain has TRBV19 and TRBJ2-7; tentatively, D is TRBD1 (6 bases). V was shortened by 9 bases and J by 1 base, with 13 bases between the two germline ends. The germline V gene encodes CDR1 LNHDA and CDR2 SQIVND (reference sequence). CDR3 length equals 13 residues. The CDR3 DNA is TGTGCCAGCGCACAGGGAAGATCCTACGAGCAGTACTTC. Protein sequence: CASAQGRSYEQYF.

This clonotype was picked up a small number of times. This chain uses TRBV6-2 or TRBV6-3 with TRBJ2-7; D call uncertain. The germline CDR1 and CDR2 sequences are MNHEY and SVGEGT. Trimming left V 2 bases short and J 3 bases short, with 5 bases between. The CDR3 spans 12 residues. DNA for the CDR3: TGTGCCAGCAGTTACGCTCTCTACGAGCAGTACTTC. Protein: CASSYALYEQYF.

CDR3 DNA sequence: TGTGCCAGCAGCTTTGGAGAGGGGTTCAGGCTTGCTCAGTACTTC. Translation gives CASSFGEGFRLAQYF. This chain joins TRBV7-8 and TRBJ2-7, with D tentatively TRBD1 or TRBD2 (5 bases each). CDR3 length equals 15 residues. The V end was cut by 3 bases, the J end by 10 bases, with 22 bases between. CDR1 and CDR2 (germline): SGHVS, FQNEAQ.

This clonotype was seen repeatedly, ten times or more. The chain combines TRBV10-3 with TRBJ1-1; D unresolved. This CDR3 comprises 11 residues. Germline V gives CDR1 ENHRY, CDR2 SYGVKD. The V end was cut by 10 bases, the J end by 1 base, with 7 bases between. CDR3 coding DNA: TGTGCCAGTCAGGAGAACACTGAAGCTTTCTTT. Residues: CASQENTEAFF.

The V and J genes are TRBV30 and TRBJ1-3; D ambiguous. The germline V and J ends were trimmed by 2 bases and 2 bases, with 7 bases remaining between them. The germline V gene encodes CDR1 GTSNPN and CDR2 SVGIG (reference sequence). This CDR3 has 13 amino acids. In DNA, the CDR3 is TGTGCCTGGAGTCAAGGCCCTGGAAACACCATATATTTT. This codes for CAWSQGPGNTIYF.

The rearrangement uses TRBV4-3 and TRBJ2-7, with 9 bases identical to TRBD1. In germline, CDR1 is LGHNA, CDR2 YSLEER. CDR3 length: 17 amino acids. The V segment lost 1 base and the J segment 2 bases; nucleotides outside the gene matches: 9. CDR3 sequence (DNA): TGCGCCAGCAGCCAAGCTGCCGGGACAGGGAATCCCTACGAGCAGTACTTC. It encodes CASSQAAGTGNPYEQYF.

This clonotype has a handful of counts. V is TRBV9 and J is TRBJ2-6; D is unclear. Germline CDR1 reads SGDLS; CDR2 reads YYNGEE. CDR3 length: 16 residues. The germline V and J ends were trimmed by 0 bases and 0 bases, with 7 bases remaining between them. This CDR3 is CASSVARASGANVLTF. The CDR3 DNA reads as TGTGCCAGCAGCGTAGCTAGGGCCTCTGGGGCCAACGTCCTGACTTTC.

The chain has TRBV4-3 and TRBJ2-3, with 9 positions matching TRBD2. From germline, CDR1 is LGHNA and CDR2 YSLEER. V lost 1 base, J lost 4 bases, and 9 bases stayed unmatched. This CDR3 contains 17 residues. The CDR3 is CASSQGVAGASADTQYF. As DNA, the CDR3 is TGCGCCAGCAGCCAAGGAGTAGCGGGAGCCTCAGCAGATACGCAGTATTTT.

The rearrangement joins TRBV20-1 to TRBJ1-5; weak D call: TRBD1 (5 bases). V lost 0 bases to trimming and J lost 5 bases, with 17 bases between them. This CDR3 spans 16 amino acids. The germline gives CDR1 DFQATT, CDR2 SNEGSKA (reference sequence). The CDR3 is CSARDFHTGEDQPQHF. In DNA, the CDR3 is TGCAGTGCTAGAGACTTCCATACAGGAGAGGATCAGCCCCAGCATTTT.

Of note for this clonotype: A much larger clone lies one base from this, so it may be a read error. This chain's CDR3 is CASGETTGGQETQYF. CDR3 DNA: TGTGCCAGCGGCGAAACGACAGGGGGCCAAGAGACCCAGTACTTC. This chain connects TRBV7-1 to TRBJ2-5, with 9 positions matching TRBD1. TRBV7-1 belongs to the ORF category, with a function that is uncertain. After removal of 8 bases from V and 1 base from J, the junction contained 8 bases not matched to a gene. This CDR3 has 15 amino acids.

The chain links TRBV19 to TRBJ2-7; no clear D gene. CDR1 is LNHDA, CDR2 SQIVND, per germline (reference sequence). The CDR3 is made up of 13 amino acids. The V end lost 2 bases, the J end lost 7 bases, and 12 bases lay between the germline ends. CDR3 sequence reads: CASSITVAREQYF. The CDR3 region has the DNA TGTGCCAGTAGTATAACAGTAGCTAGGGAGCAGTACTTC.

This clonotype has just a few counts. The chain employs TRBV12-3 or TRBV12-4 and TRBJ2-1; 10 bases are a match to TRBD2. The ends lost 6 bases at V and 2 bases at J; junction bases unmatched: 7. There are 16 residues in the CDR3. The DNA for the CDR3 is TGTGCCAGCAGAAATCACGGACTAGCGGCCTACAATGAGCAGTTCTTC. Its translation is CASRNHGLAAYNEQFF.

This clonotype was detected only a few times. The V gene is TRBV28, the J gene TRBJ2-7; D is unresolved. V was cut by 1 base and J by 0 bases, with 10 bases left in between. The CDR3 extends over 15 amino acids. Germline CDR1 and CDR2: MDHEN and SYDVKM. The CDR3 sequence is CASSLFAASSYEQYF. The CDR3 nucleotides are TGTGCCAGCAGTTTATTTGCGGCGAGCTCCTACGAGCAGTACTTC.

The chain joins TRBV12-3 or TRBV12-4 to TRBJ2-1; tentative D call: TRBD2 (6 bases). There are 17 residues in the CDR3. V was clipped by 2 bases and J by 2 bases, with 16 bases between them. The CDR3 nucleotides are TGTGCCAGCAGTTTATCCCACTTTGGCGGGGCCTACAATGAGCAGTTCTTC. It encodes CASSLSHFGGAYNEQFF.

This chain joins TRBV4-3 and TRBJ2-3; D remains unclear. Per germline, CDR1 LGHNA and CDR2 YSLEER. The CDR3 has 16 amino acids. V gave up 2 bases and J gave up 2 bases, with 14 bases separating them. The CDR3 region is CASSQNSQMFTDTQYF. The DNA of the CDR3 is TGCGCCAGCAGCCAAAATAGCCAGATGTTCACAGATACGCAGTATTTT.

This clonotype was observed many times. This chain uses TRBV12-3 or TRBV12-4 with TRBJ1-5; D is possibly TRBD1 (5 bases). The V end lost 8 bases, the J end lost 6 bases, and 20 bases lay between the germline ends. The CDR3 is made up of 15 amino acids. In DNA form, the CDR3 reads TGTGCCAGCCGCCCCGGGGCAGGGTGGGTTCAGCCCCAGCATTTT. Amino acids: CASRPGAGWVQPQHF.

The chain joins TRBV7-9 to TRBJ2-7, with 8 bases identical to TRBD2. The CDR3 spans 15 residues. V lost 5 bases and J lost 6; bases outside the gene matches: 12. Germline CDR1 and CDR2: SEHNR and FQNEAQ (reference sequence). The CDR3 sequence: CASSPPGGSLTEQYF. The DNA of the CDR3 is TGTGCCAGCAGCCCTCCGGGGGGGTCCCTCACCGAGCAGTACTTC.

This clonotype has only a few counts. The chain links TRBV7-9 to TRBJ1-2; D gene uncertain. V lost 4 bases and J 10 bases, leaving 10 bases between the germline ends. Germline assignment: CDR1 SEHNR and CDR2 FQNEAQ (reference sequence). The CDR3 is 11 amino acids. CDR3: CASSSADPYTF. The CDR3 region has the DNA TGTGCCAGCAGCTCGGCGGATCCCTACACCTTC.

This rearrangement joins TRBV4-2 to TRBJ2-1; TRBD2 matches 8 bases. Looked up from germline, CDR1 is LGHNA and CDR2 is YNFKEQ. This CDR3 has 13 residues. V was clipped by 4 bases and J by 6 bases; unmatched bases: 2. The CDR3 DNA reads as TGTGCCAGCAGCCTGGGACTAGTCAATGAGCAGTTCTTC. Protein: CASSLGLVNEQFF.

J is TRBJ1-5 and V is TRBV28; no clear D. Trimming removed 5 bases from V and 0 bases from J, with 17 bases in between. CDR1 is MDHEN, CDR2 SYDVKM, per germline. CDR3 length: 17 residues. The CDR3 bases are TGTGCCAGCAGTCTATTTGCCAGTGTCGATAGCAATCAGCCCCAGCATTTT. Protein product: CASSLFASVDSNQPQHF.

Details on this clonotype: The junction shows a germline mismatch at one end, possibly a read error. The chain couples TRBV11-2 to TRBJ1-1; D uncertain. Looked up from germline, CDR1 is SGHAT and CDR2 is FQNNGV. CDR3 length: 14 residues. The CDR3 region is CASSLDWGNTEAFF. Written as DNA, the CDR3 is TGTGCCAGTAGCTTAGATTGGGGGAACACTGAAGCTTTCTTT.

This clonotype occurred many times. This chain joins TRBV12-3 or TRBV12-4 and TRBJ1-1; a possible D gene is TRBD1 (5 bases). The CDR3 runs 13 residues. The germline V and J ends were trimmed by 4 bases and 6 bases, with 12 bases remaining between them. CDR3 in DNA: TGTGCCAGCAGTTATGGGGGAGTTGCTGAAGCTTTCTTT. Protein: CASSYGGVAEAFF.